Listed here are 21 T cell receptor beta chains from one sample, sequenced in a study of radiotherapy plus CTLA-4 blockade in lung cancer. Sequenced by immunoSEQ multiplex PCR; TCRdb stores in-frame clones only, minus some. This sample has just under 60,000 clones, with 77% found just once. The sample consisted of peripheral blood, taken from a patient treated with radiotherapy plus ipilimumab. The receptors derive from a human donor with non-small cell lung cancer who had a partial response to radiotherapy plus ipilimumab.

This chain uses TRBV7-3 with TRBJ2-1; TRBD2 matches 9 bases. The CDR3 has 16 amino acids. V lost 1 base and J lost 2; bases outside the gene matches: 3. Germline loops: CDR1 SGHTA, CDR2 FQGTGA. As DNA, the CDR3 is TGTGCCAGCAGCTTAAGAGCGGGGGGAACCTACAATGAGCAGTTCTTC. Encoded protein: CASSLRAGGTYNEQFF.

This chain connects TRBV9 to TRBJ2-7, with 10 bases lining up with TRBD1. Trimming at V came to 0 bases and at J to 6 bases, leaving 6 bases not matched to a gene. The CDR3 runs to 15 residues. CDR1 and CDR2 (germline): SGDLS, YYNGEE. The CDR3 here is CASSVGQGARSEQYF. The DNA for the CDR3 is TGTGCCAGCAGCGTAGGACAGGGGGCAAGGAGCGAGCAGTACTTC.

The chain combines TRBV10-3 with TRBJ2-2; possible D gene TRBD2, 6 bases. CDR3 length: 14 residues. Trimming removed 7 bases at V and 3 bases at J, with 12 bases between. The V gene's germline CDR1 is ENHRY and CDR2 SYGVKD. The CDR3 region has the DNA TGTGCCATCAAAGCGGGCAGGGACACCGGGGAGCTGTTTTTT. Protein sequence: CAIKAGRDTGELFF.

This sequence joins TRBV19 and TRBJ2-5; perhaps TRBD1 as D (6 bases). Matching the DNA end better, TRBJ2-7 makes the J call doubtful. Germline values: CDR1 LNHDA, CDR2 SQIVND (reference sequence). This CDR3 region has 13 residues. The CDR3 protein is CASSFDRNREQYF. DNA for the CDR3: TGTGCCAGTAGTTTCGACAGGAACCGCGAGCAGTACTTC.

The J gene is TRBJ1-6, the V gene TRBV4-3, with 8 bases fitting TRBD1. V lost 0 bases and J lost 9; bases outside the gene matches: 10. Germline CDR1 and CDR2: LGHNA and YSLEER. CDR3 length equals 17 residues. The CDR3 spells CASSQDPAGGYGSPLHF. CDR3 bases: TGCGCCAGCAGCCAAGATCCTGCAGGGGGCTATGGTTCACCCCTCCACTTT.

The chain couples TRBV5-4 to TRBJ2-3, with 11 bases identical to TRBD2. Germline V lookup: CDR1 SGHNT, CDR2 YYREEE (reference sequence). The V and J ends lost 7 bases and 5 bases, in that order; junction bases with no gene match: 12. CDR3 length: 16 residues. The DNA of the CDR3 is TGTGCCAGCGGCACTAGCGGGGGCAGGGGGGAAGATACGCAGTATTTT. This sequence encodes CASGTSGGRGEDTQYF.

The chain combines TRBV7-2 with TRBJ1-1, with 10 bases identical to TRBD1. Germline V CDR1 and CDR2: SGHTA, FQGNSA. The CDR3 runs 15 residues. J was trimmed by 4 bases and V by 0 bases; bases with no gene match: 2. In DNA, the CDR3 is TGTGCCAGCAGCTTAGCAGGGACAGGGGTCACTGAAGCTTTCTTT. Amino acid sequence: CASSLAGTGVTEAFF.

The gene calls are TRBV30 and TRBJ2-7; 13 bases line up with TRBD2. Germline trimming cut 0 bases from V and 7 bases from J; bases unmatched to any gene: 18. CDR1 is GTSNPN and CDR2 is SVGIG in the germline V gene (reference sequence). The CDR3 spans 19 residues. Here the CDR3 DNA reads TGTGCCTGGAGTGTAACGGGACGCGGACTAGCGGGGGCTCTGAGGGAGCAGTACTTC. This encodes CAWSVTGRGLAGALREQYF.

This clone came up once. This chain uses TRBV7-3 with TRBJ2-7, with a possible D match to TRBD1 (5 bases). The germline V gene encodes CDR1 SGHTA and CDR2 FQGTGA. This CDR3 is 13 amino acids long. Trimming shortened V by 4 bases and J by 3 bases, and 10 bases separated the two germline ends. CDR3 in DNA: TGTGCCAGCAGCTCACAGGCTGGCTACGAGCAGTACTTC. Protein sequence: CASSSQAGYEQYF.

V gene TRBV5-4 combines with J gene TRBJ1-3; a weak D match, TRBD1 (6 bases). Germline lookup yields CDR1 SGHNT and CDR2 YYREEE (reference sequence). V shed 0 bases and J shed 4 bases, with 14 bases lying between them. The CDR3 is made up of 16 amino acids. This CDR3 reads CASSLDAGAAGNTIYF. CDR3 sequence (DNA): TGTGCCAGCAGCTTGGATGCGGGGGCGGCCGGAAACACCATATATTTT.

V usage is TRBV29-1 and J usage is TRBJ2-2; 7 bases match TRBD1. Germline V gene data show CDR1 as SQVTM and CDR2 as ANQGSEA. The CDR3 is made up of 17 amino acids. J was trimmed by 4 bases and V by 1 base; bases with no gene match: 12. The CDR3 sequence: CSVEAFNDRVATGELFF. In nucleotides, the CDR3 is TGCAGCGTTGAAGCCTTCAACGACAGGGTGGCCACCGGGGAGCTGTTTTTT.

V is TRBV2 and J is TRBJ2-3, with a weak D call TRBD2 (7 bases). The V end lost 0 bases, the J end lost 3 bases, and 16 bases lay between the germline ends. Germline V gene data show CDR1 as SNHLY and CDR2 as FYNNEI. The CDR3 totals 17 residues. The CDR3 protein is CASSEAGGPVRTDTQYF. The CDR3 DNA sequence: TGTGCCAGCAGTGAAGCGGGGGGGCCGGTGAGAACAGATACGCAGTATTTT.

This chain joins TRBV2 and TRBJ2-1; 16 bases line up with TRBD2. The CDR3 consists of 14 residues. The V gene end was trimmed by 8 bases and the J gene end by 15 bases; junction bases not matched to a gene: 10. From germline, CDR1 is SNHLY and CDR2 FYNNEI. The CDR3 region is CASLGTSGGAGPFF. DNA of the CDR3: TGTGCCAGCCTAGGGACTAGCGGGGGGGCGGGGCCGTTCTTC.

The rearrangement uses TRBV7-9 and TRBJ2-3; 12 nucleotides agree with TRBD2. Germline CDR1 and CDR2: SEHNR and FQNEAQ (reference sequence). The J segment lost 5 bases and the V segment lost 5 bases, leaving 11 bases of the junction unmatched. This CDR3 is built from 17 residues. The CDR3 spells CASSPASGGAGGDTQYF. CDR3 DNA sequence: TGTGCCAGCAGCCCGGCTAGCGGGGGGGCCGGAGGAGATACGCAGTATTTT.

The rearrangement links TRBV5-4 to TRBJ2-7, with 7 bases fitting TRBD2. Germline assignment: CDR1 SGHNT and CDR2 YYREEE (reference sequence). Trimming removed 4 bases from V and 1 base from J; junction bases left unmatched: 5. CDR3 length: 14 residues. DNA of the CDR3: TGTGCCAGCAGCCCGGGGGGAGGATCCTACGAGCAGTACTTC. Translating gives CASSPGGGSYEQYF.

The chain uses TRBV30 and TRBJ2-5; possible D gene TRBD1, 5 bases. This CDR3 comprises 14 residues. V was pared by 0 bases and J by 1 base, with 9 bases between. Germline values: CDR1 GTSNPN, CDR2 SVGIG (reference sequence). The CDR3 region is CAWSVSTVQETQYF. The CDR3 DNA reads as TGTGCCTGGAGTGTATCGACAGTCCAAGAGACCCAGTACTTC.

The chain couples TRBV5-6 to TRBJ1-2, with 12 bases fitting TRBD1. Looked up from germline, CDR1 is SGHDT and CDR2 is YYEEEE. Germline trimming cut 0 bases from V and 7 bases from J; bases unmatched to any gene: 7. The CDR3 length is 16 residues. CDR3 bases: TGTGCCAGCAGCTTGGCCCCGGGACAGGGGGCGAGTGGCTACACCTTC. Encoded protein: CASSLAPGQGASGYTF.

This clone was picked up a small number of times. V is TRBV2 and J is TRBJ1-1; the match to TRBD1 covers 7 bases. This CDR3 is built from 14 residues. Unmatched junction bases numbered 5, after V lost 6 bases and J lost 1 base. Germline V lookup: CDR1 SNHLY, CDR2 FYNNEI. The DNA of the CDR3 is TGTGCCAGCAGCGCGACAGGGACGAACACTGAAGCTTTCTTT. This encodes CASSATGTNTEAFF.

The rearrangement joins TRBV11-2 to TRBJ2-5; no clear D gene. There are 12 residues in the CDR3. The germline CDR1 and CDR2 sequences are SGHAT and FQNNGV. V lost 2 bases and J lost 5, with 6 bases in between. The CDR3 is CASSLFPETQYF. CDR3 nucleotides: TGTGCCAGCAGCTTATTCCCGGAGACCCAGTACTTC.

This clone showed up just a few times. This chain joins TRBV7-2 and TRBJ2-2; D might be TRBD1 (5 bases). Germline values: CDR1 SGHTA, CDR2 FQGNSA. Trimming took off 5 bases at V and 2 bases at J, with 15 bases between the two ends. The CDR3 loop spans 16 amino acids. CDR3 residues: CASSPTAGPNTGELFF. CDR3 bases: TGTGCCAGCAGCCCGACAGCAGGGCCCAACACCGGGGAGCTGTTTTTT.

In its sample, this clone was seen once. The CDR3 bases are TGTGCTTACTCAAGGACATCTCAAGAGACCCAGTACTTC. Translating gives CAYSRTSQETQYF. V and J are TRBV28 and TRBJ2-5, with a tentative D call TRBD1 (5 bases). The CDR3 runs 13 residues. The germline V gene encodes CDR1 MDHEN and CDR2 SYDVKM.